Included here is one T cell receptor beta chain sequence, with context. What it recognizes is unknown. This entry is derived from a study of CD8 T cells in ankylosing spondylitis. Broader study findings: Disease-associated clonotypes exhibited CD8+ identity and were relatively infrequent in peripheral blood. The study looked at matched synovial fluid samples from ankylosing spondylitis patients. Disease-linked clones were reported to be significantly enriched there. A TCR beta motif of fewer than 10 highly homologous variants seemed to mark ankylosing spondylitis blood. Prior work had noted some motif variants in reactive arthritis blood and synovial fluid.

Quantitative barcoded 5'-RACE was used to prepare TCR beta libraries. TCRdb processed the 5' RACE reads anew with MiXCR; each CDR3 protein has one entry. The profile shows roughly 440,000 distinct CDR3 sequences, 17% of them singletons. This TCR was sampled from a male donor with ankylosing spondylitis. The sequenced material came from blood, either unsorted or a sorted T cell fraction (not recorded which).

Here the CDR3 DNA reads TGCGCCAGCAGCTCTGGAGTCTTTAGCTCCTACAATGAGCAGTTCTTC. Protein product: CASSSGVFSSYNEQFF. J is TRBJ2-1 and V is TRBV5-1; D remains ambiguous. Trimming removed 3 bases at V and 0 bases at J, with 13 bases between. Germline V CDR1 and CDR2: SGHRS, YFSETQ. This CDR3 is 16 amino acids long.